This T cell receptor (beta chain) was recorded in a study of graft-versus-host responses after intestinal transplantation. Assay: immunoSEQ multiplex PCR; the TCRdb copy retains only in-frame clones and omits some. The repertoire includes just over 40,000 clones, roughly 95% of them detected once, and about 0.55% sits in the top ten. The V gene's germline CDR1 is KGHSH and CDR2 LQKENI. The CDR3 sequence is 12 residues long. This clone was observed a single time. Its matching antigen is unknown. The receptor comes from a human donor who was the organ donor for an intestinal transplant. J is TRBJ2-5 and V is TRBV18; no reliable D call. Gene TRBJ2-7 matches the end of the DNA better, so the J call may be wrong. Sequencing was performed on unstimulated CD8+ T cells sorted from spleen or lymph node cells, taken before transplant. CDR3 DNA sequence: TGTGCCAGCACTGACAAGATCTACGAGCAGTACTTC. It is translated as CASTDKIYEQYF.